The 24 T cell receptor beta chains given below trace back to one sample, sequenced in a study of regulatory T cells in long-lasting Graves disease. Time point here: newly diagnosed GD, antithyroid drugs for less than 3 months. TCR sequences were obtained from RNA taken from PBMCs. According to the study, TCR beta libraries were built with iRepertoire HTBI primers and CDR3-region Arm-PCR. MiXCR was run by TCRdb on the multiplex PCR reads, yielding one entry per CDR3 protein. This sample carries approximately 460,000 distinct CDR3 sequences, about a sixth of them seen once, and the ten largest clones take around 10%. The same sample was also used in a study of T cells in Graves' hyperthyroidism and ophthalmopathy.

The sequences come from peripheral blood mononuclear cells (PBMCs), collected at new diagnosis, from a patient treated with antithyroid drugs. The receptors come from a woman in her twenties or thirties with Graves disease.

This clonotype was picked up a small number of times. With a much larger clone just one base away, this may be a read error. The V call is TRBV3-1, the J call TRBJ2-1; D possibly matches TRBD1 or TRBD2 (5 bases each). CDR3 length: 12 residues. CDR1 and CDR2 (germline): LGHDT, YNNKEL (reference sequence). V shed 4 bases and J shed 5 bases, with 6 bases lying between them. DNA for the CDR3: TGTGCCAGCAGCCGGGGACACAATGAGCAGTTCTTC. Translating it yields CASSRGHNEQFF.

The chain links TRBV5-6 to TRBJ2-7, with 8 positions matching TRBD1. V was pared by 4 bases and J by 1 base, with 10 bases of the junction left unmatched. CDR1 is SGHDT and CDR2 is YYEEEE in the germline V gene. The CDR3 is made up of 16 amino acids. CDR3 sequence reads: CASSPRPGQESYEQYF. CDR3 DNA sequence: TGTGCCAGCAGCCCCCGACCGGGACAGGAATCCTACGAGCAGTACTTC.

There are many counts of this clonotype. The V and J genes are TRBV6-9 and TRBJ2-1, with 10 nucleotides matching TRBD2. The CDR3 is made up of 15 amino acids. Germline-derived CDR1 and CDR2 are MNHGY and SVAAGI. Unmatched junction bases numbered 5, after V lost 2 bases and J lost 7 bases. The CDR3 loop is CASSYGSGRRNEQFF. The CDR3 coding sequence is TGTGCCAGCAGTTATGGTAGCGGGAGGAGAAATGAGCAGTTCTTC.

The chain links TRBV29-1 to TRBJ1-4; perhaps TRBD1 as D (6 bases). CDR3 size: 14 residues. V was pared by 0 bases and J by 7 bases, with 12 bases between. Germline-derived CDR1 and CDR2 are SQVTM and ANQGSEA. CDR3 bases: TGCAGCGTTGAAGATCGGTCAGGGGCTGAAAAACTGTTTTTT. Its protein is CSVEDRSGAEKLFF.

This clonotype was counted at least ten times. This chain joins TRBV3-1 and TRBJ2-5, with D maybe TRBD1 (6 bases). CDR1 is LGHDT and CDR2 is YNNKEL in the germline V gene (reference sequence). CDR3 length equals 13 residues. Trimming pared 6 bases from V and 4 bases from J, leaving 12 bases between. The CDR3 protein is CASSLIRGETQYF. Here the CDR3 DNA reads TGTGCCAGCAGTCTCATCAGGGGAGAGACCCAGTACTTC.

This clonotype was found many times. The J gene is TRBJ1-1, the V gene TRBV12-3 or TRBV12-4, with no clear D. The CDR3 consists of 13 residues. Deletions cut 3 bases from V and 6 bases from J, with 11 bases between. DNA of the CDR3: TGTGCCAGCAGTTTGGTAGTCCGTTCTGAAGCTTTCTTT. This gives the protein CASSLVVRSEAFF.

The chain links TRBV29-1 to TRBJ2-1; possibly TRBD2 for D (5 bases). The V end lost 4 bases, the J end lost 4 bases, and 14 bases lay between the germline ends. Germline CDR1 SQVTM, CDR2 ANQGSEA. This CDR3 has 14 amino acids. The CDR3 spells CSVGPSQLYNEQFF. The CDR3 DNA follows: TGCAGCGTTGGCCCTAGCCAGCTTTACAATGAGCAGTTCTTC.

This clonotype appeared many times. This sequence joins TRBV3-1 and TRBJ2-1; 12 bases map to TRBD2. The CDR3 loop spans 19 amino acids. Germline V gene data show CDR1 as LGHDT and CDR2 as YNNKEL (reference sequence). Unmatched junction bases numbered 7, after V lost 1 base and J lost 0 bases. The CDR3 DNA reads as TGTGCCAGCAGCCAAGCCTATCTAGCGGGGGGGAGCTCCTACAATGAGCAGTTCTTC. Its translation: CASSQAYLAGGSSYNEQFF.

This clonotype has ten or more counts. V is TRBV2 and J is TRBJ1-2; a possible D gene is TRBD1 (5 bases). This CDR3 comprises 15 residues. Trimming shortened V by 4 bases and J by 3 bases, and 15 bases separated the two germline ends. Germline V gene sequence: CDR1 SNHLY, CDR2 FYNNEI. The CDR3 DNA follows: TGTGCCAGCAGTGGGGGGAGGATAGAAGACTATGGCTACACCTTC. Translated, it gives CASSGGRIEDYGYTF.

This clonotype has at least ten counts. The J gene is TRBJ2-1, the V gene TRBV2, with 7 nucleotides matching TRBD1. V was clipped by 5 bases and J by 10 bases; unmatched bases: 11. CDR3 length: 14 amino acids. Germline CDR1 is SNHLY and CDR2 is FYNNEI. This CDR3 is CASSTYGGTAEQFF. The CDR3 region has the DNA TGTGCCAGCAGTACCTACGGTGGGACAGCCGAGCAGTTCTTC.

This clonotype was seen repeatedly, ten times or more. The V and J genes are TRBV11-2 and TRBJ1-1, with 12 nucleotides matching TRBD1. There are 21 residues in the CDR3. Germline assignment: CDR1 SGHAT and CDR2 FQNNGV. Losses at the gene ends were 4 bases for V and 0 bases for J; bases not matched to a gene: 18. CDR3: CASSWFRAPGQGAVVNTEAFF. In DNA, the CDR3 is TGTGCCAGCAGCTGGTTCAGGGCCCCGGGACAGGGGGCTGTCGTGAACACTGAAGCTTTCTTT.

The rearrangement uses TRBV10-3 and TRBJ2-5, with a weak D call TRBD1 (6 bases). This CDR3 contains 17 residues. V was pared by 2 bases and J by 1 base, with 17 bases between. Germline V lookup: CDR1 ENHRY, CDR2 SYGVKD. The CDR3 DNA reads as TGTGCCATCAGTGAGGGGATCGGGACATCCCTCCAAGAGACCCAGTACTTC. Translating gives CAISEGIGTSLQETQYF.

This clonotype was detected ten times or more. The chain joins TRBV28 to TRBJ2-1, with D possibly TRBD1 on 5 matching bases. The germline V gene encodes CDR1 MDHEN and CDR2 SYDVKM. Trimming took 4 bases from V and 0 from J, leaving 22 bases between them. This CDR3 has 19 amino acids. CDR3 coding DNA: TGTGCCAGCAGTTCAGCTAAATCCAGCAGGGTTTCCTCCTACAATGAGCAGTTCTTC. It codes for CASSSAKSSRVSSYNEQFF.

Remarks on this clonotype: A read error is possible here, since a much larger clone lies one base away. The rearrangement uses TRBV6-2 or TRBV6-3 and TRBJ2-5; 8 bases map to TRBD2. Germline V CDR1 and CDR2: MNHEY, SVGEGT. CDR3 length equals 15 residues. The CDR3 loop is CASSPAGASGETQCF. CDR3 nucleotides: TGTGCCAGCAGTCCAGCGGGAGCGTCTGGTGAGACCCAGTGCTTC.

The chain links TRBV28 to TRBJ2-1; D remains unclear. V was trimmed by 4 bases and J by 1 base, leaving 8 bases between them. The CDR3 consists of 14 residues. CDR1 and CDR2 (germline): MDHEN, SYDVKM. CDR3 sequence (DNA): TGTGCCAGCAGTTCACCGACTTCCTACAATGAGCAGTTCTTC. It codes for CASSSPTSYNEQFF.

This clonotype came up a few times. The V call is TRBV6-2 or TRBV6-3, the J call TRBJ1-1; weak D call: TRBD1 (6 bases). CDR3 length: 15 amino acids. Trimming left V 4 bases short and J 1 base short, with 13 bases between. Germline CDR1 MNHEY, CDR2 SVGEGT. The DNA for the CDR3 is TGTGCCAGCAGTTTCCAACAGGGACGGAACACTGAAGCTTTCTTT. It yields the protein CASSFQQGRNTEAFF.

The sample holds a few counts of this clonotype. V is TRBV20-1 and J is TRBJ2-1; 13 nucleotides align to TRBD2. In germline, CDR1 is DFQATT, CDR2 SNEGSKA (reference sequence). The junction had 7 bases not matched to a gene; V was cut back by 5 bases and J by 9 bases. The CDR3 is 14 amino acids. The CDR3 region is CSALGLAGVGEQFF. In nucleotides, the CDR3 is TGCAGTGCTCTTGGACTAGCGGGAGTGGGTGAGCAGTTCTTC.

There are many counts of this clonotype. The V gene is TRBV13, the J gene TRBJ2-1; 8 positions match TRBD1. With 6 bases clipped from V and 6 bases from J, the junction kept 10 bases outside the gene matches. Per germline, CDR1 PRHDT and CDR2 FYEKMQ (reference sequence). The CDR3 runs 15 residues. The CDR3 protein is CASSYGQGIGNEQFF. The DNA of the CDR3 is TGTGCCAGCAGTTACGGACAGGGAATAGGCAATGAGCAGTTCTTC.

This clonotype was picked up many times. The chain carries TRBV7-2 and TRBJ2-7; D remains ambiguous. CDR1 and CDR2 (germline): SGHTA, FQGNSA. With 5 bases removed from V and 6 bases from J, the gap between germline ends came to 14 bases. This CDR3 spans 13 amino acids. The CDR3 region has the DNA TGTGCCAGCAGCCGTAGTTCTGTCGGCGAGCAGTACTTC. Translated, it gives CASSRSSVGEQYF. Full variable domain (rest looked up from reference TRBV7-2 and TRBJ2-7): GAGVSQSPSNKVTEKGKDVELRCDPISGHTALYWYRQSLGQGLEFLIYFQGNSAPDKSGLPSDRFSAERTGGSVSTLTIQRTQQEDSAVYLCASSRSSVGEQYFGPGTRLTVT.

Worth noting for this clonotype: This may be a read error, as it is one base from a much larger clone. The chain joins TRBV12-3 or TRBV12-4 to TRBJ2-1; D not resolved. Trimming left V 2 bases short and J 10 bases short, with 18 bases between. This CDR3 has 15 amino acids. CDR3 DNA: TGTGCCAGCAGTTTATGGGGATACTCCTCCTACGAGCAGTTCTTC. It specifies CASSLWGYSSYEQFF.

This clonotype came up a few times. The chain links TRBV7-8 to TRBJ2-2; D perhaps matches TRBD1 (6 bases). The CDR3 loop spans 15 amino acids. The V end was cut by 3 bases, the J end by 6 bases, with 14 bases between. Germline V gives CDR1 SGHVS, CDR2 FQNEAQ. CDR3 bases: TGTGCCAGCAGCTTCAACAGGGTTCGGCCCGGGGAGCTGTTTTTT. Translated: CASSFNRVRPGELFF.

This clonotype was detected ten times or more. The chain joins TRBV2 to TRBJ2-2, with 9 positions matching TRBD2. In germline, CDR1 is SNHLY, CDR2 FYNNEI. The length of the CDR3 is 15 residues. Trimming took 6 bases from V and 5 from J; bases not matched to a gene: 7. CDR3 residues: CASSRSGRYTGELFF. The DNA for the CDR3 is TGTGCCAGCAGCCGTAGCGGGAGATATACCGGGGAGCTGTTTTTT.

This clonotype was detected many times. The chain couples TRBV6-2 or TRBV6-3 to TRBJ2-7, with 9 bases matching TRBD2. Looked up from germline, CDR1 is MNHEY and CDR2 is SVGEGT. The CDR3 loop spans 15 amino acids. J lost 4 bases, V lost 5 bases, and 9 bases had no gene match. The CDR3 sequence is CASSVPGLAKYEQYF. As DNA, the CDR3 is TGTGCCAGCAGTGTTCCGGGACTAGCAAAGTACGAGCAGTACTTC.

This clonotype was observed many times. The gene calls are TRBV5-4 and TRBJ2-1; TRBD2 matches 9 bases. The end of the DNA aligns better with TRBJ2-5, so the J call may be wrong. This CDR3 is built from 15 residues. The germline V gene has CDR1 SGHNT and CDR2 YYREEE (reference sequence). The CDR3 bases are TGTGCCAGCAGCGAGACAATAGCGGGAGTGGAGACCCAGTACTTC. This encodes CASSETIAGVETQYF.